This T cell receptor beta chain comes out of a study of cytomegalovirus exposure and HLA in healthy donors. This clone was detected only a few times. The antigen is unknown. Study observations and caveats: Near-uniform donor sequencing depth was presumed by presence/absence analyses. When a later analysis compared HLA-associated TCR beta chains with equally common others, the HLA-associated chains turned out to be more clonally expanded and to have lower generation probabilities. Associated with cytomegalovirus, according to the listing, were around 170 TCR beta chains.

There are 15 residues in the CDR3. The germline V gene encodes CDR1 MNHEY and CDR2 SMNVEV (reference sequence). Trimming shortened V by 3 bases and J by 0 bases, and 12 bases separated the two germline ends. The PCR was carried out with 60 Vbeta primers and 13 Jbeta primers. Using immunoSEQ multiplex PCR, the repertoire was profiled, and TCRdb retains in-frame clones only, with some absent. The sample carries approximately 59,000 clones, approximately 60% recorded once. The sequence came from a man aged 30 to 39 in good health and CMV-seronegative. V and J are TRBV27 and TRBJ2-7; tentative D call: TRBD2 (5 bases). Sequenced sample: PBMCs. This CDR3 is CASSFSPTSSYEQYF. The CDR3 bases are TGTGCCAGCAGTTTTAGCCCAACTAGCTCCTACGAGCAGTACTTC.